The TCR beta chain under discussion was sequenced for a study of T cells in Graves' hyperthyroidism and ophthalmopathy. Amplified regions were TCR beta CDR3 sequences from RNA transcripts. First-round RT-PCR targeting the TCR CDR3 was performed with the HTBI primer set. TCRdb reprocessed the multiplex PCR reads via MiXCR and lists one record per CDR3 protein. This sample has over 300,000 distinct CDR3 sequences; around 13% occur once, and the top ten carry 9.5% to 12%. This clonotype was seen at least ten times. This CDR3 has 15 amino acids. V lost 6 bases, J lost 0 bases, and 14 bases lay in between. Germline V gene lookup returns CDR1 SNHLY and CDR2 FYNNEI.

The chain links TRBV2 to TRBJ1-2; a weak D match, TRBD1 (6 bases). This receptor was identified in a woman aged 55-69 years with Graves' hyperthyroidism. Material for sequencing was blood. DNA of the CDR3: TGTGCCAGCAGGACAACAGGGATCTCTAACTATGGCTACACCTTC. Translating gives CASRTTGISNYGYTF. The whole variable domain, filled in from reference TRBV2 and TRBJ1-2, reads EPEVTQTPSHQVTQMGQEVILRCVPISNHLYFYWYRQILGQKVEFLVSFYNNEISEKSEIFDDQFSVERPDGSNFTLKIRSTKLEDSAMYFCASRTTGISNYGYTFGSGTRLTVV.